A selection of T cell receptor beta chains follows, all from one sample in a study of T cell responses to AZD1222 COVID-19 vaccine. Assay used: immunoSEQ multiplex PCR; TCRdb lists only in-frame clones, some missing. This table holds about 170,000 clones, 90% to 95% found once. The specimen was peripheral blood, collected on day 0 of AZD1222 vaccination. The receptors stem from an adult in good health. CDR3s include the opening cysteine and the closing phenylalanine or tryptophan. A D gene is named only where the DNA matches it firmly. The size field is filled for only some rows; it gives once, few, many or a size class.

length	D	J	V	size	CDR3	DNA
16	-	TRBJ1-3	TRBV7-9	-	CASSLGAGIPGNTIYF	TGTGCCAGCAGCTTAGGGGCAGGGATTCCTGGAAACACCATATATTTT
14	TRBD1	TRBJ2-7	TRBV27	-	CASSQGASPYEQYF	TGTGCCAGCAGTCAGGGGGCTAGTCCCTACGAGCAGTACTTC
15	-	TRBJ1-5	TRBV1	-	CTSSQDLLNNQPQHF	TGCACCAGCAGCCAAGATCTACTGAACAATCAGCCCCAGCATTTT
13	-	TRBJ1-1	TRBV7-9	few	CASSRQMNTEAFF	TGTGCCAGCAGTCGACAGATGAACACTGAAGCTTTCTTT
16	-	TRBJ2-7	TRBV3-1/TRBV3-2	few	CASSQDRTYRTDEQYF	TGTGCCAGCAGCCAAGATAGGACCTATAGGACCGACGAGCAGTACTTC
15	-	TRBJ2-1	TRBV29-1	-	CSVEEGHPTYNEQFF	TGCAGCGTTGAAGAGGGACACCCGACCTACAATGAGCAGTTCTTC
12	-	TRBJ1-4	TRBV6-5	-	CASKPGAEKLFF	TGTGCCAGCAAACCAGGGGCCGAAAAACTGTTTTTT
13	-	TRBJ1-1	TRBV7-2	-	CASRKGLNTEAFF	TGTGCCAGCCGCAAGGGCCTGAACACTGAAGCTTTCTTT
15	-	TRBJ1-5	TRBV5-6	few	CASSLAGGSGQPQHF	TGTGCCAGCAGCTTGGCGGGTGGGTCGGGTCAGCCCCAGCATTTT
15	-	TRBJ2-2	TRBV9	-	CASSVSGWDTGELFF	TGTGCCAGCAGCGTAAGTGGGTGGGACACCGGGGAGCTGTTTTTT
12	-	TRBJ2-1	TRBV2	-	CASREIGDEQFF	TGTGCCAGCAGGGAAATTGGGGATGAGCAGTTCTTC
14	-	TRBJ2-2	TRBV30	-	CAWRGGEGTGELFF	TGTGCCTGGAGGGGAGGAGAGGGGACCGGGGAGCTGTTTTTT
15	-	TRBJ1-5	TRBV20-1	few	CSASGVGAVNQPQHF	TGCAGTGCTAGTGGCGTCGGGGCAGTCAATCAGCCCCAGCATTTT
15	-	TRBJ2-7	TRBV7-9	-	CASSPPGGGGREQYF	TGTGCCAGCAGCCCCCCGGGGGGAGGGGGACGCGAGCAGTACTTC
14	-	TRBJ2-2	TRBV18	-	CASSRSANTGELFF	TGTGCCAGCTCGCGTTCCGCGAACACCGGGGAGCTGTTTTTT
14	-	TRBJ1-1	TRBV18	-	CASSPDYLGTEAFF	TGTGCCAGCTCACCGGACTATTTGGGCACTGAAGCTTTCTTT
15	-	TRBJ1-1	TRBV28	-	CASSPQFGLNTEAFF	TGTGCCAGCAGTCCCCAGTTCGGGTTGAACACTGAAGCTTTCTTT
14	-	TRBJ1-1	TRBV5-1	-	CASSPGGINTEAFF	TGCGCCAGCAGCCCCGGAGGGATCAACACTGAAGCTTTCTTT
12	-	TRBJ1-2	TRBV14	-	CASSQEGVGYTF	TGTGCCAGCAGCCAAGAGGGGGTAGGCTACACCTTC
15	TRBD1	TRBJ2-1	TRBV5-1	-	CASSSLAAGGNEQFF	TGCGCCAGCAGCTCCCTCGCGGCAGGGGGCAATGAGCAGTTCTTC
15	-	TRBJ2-1	TRBV6-5	-	CASTLVRSAHNEQFF	TGTGCCAGCACCCTCGTAAGGAGTGCCCACAATGAGCAGTTCTTC
16	-	TRBJ2-5	TRBV18	-	CASSDDLGTYKETQYF	TGTGCCAGCTCGGATGATCTAGGGACGTATAAAGAGACCCAGTACTTC
13	-	TRBJ2-5	TRBV2	-	CASSTRLGETQYF	TGTGCCAGCAGTACCAGACTTGGGGAGACCCAGTACTTC
18	TRBD1	TRBJ1-3	TRBV7-8	-	CASSLVPGQGARGNTIYF	TGTGCCAGCAGCTTAGTCCCGGGACAGGGGGCGCGGGGAAACACCATATATTTT
13	-	TRBJ1-5	TRBV19	-	CAREHGPNQPQHF	TGTGCCAGGGAGCATGGTCCCAATCAGCCCCAGCATTTT
12	-	TRBJ1-2	TRBV6-5	once	CASLNPIGGYTF	TGTGCCAGCCTCAACCCAATCGGCGGCTACACCTTC
14	-	TRBJ2-7	TRBV19	-	CASSQYGPSYEQYF	TGTGCCAGTAGTCAGTATGGACCCAGCTACGAGCAGTACTTC
13	-	TRBJ1-1	TRBV12-3/TRBV12-4	-	CASSFGSGTEAFF	TGTGCCAGCAGTTTTGGGTCGGGAACTGAAGCTTTCTTT
13	-	TRBJ2-7	TRBV18	-	CASSQGTIREQYF	TGTGCCAGCTCCCAAGGGACCATCCGGGAGCAGTACTTC
15	-	TRBJ1-5	TRBV19	-	CASSILVGINQPQHF	TGTGCCAGTAGTATTTTGGTAGGGATCAATCAGCCCCAGCATTTT
15	TRBD2	TRBJ2-3	TRBV24-1	-	CATSAERGSLDTQYF	TGTGCCACCAGTGCCGAGCGGGGGTCCCTAGATACGCAGTATTTT
10	-	TRBJ2-5	TRBV12-3/TRBV12-4	once	CASSRETQYF	TGTGCCAGCAGTCGTGAGACCCAGTACTTC
13	-	TRBJ1-1	TRBV5-1	-	CASSSPEGPEAFF	TGCGCCAGCAGCTCCCCCGAGGGGCCCGAAGCTTTCTTT
14	-	TRBJ2-1	TRBV5-1	-	CASSSDWQRREQFF	TGCGCCAGCAGCTCGGACTGGCAGCGGCGTGAGCAGTTCTTC
15	-	TRBJ2-1	TRBV10-1	-	CASSEGRSRADEQFF	TGCGCCAGCAGTGAGGGGAGGTCCCGTGCCGATGAGCAGTTCTTC
14	-	TRBJ2-3	TRBV5-4	-	CASSSRDSSDTQYF	TGTGCCAGCAGCTCGCGGGACTCTTCAGATACGCAGTATTTT
15	-	TRBJ1-5	TRBV28	-	CASSPRGVVGQPQHF	TGTGCCAGCAGCCCGCGGGGGGTTGTAGGTCAGCCCCAGCATTTT
14	-	TRBJ2-1	TRBV10-3	-	CATCPRDSYNEQFF	TGTGCCACCTGCCCCCGGGACTCCTACAATGAGCAGTTCTTC
13	-	TRBJ1-5	TRBV9	-	CASSPGHSQPQHF	TGTGCCAGCAGCCCCGGACATTCTCAGCCCCAGCATTTT